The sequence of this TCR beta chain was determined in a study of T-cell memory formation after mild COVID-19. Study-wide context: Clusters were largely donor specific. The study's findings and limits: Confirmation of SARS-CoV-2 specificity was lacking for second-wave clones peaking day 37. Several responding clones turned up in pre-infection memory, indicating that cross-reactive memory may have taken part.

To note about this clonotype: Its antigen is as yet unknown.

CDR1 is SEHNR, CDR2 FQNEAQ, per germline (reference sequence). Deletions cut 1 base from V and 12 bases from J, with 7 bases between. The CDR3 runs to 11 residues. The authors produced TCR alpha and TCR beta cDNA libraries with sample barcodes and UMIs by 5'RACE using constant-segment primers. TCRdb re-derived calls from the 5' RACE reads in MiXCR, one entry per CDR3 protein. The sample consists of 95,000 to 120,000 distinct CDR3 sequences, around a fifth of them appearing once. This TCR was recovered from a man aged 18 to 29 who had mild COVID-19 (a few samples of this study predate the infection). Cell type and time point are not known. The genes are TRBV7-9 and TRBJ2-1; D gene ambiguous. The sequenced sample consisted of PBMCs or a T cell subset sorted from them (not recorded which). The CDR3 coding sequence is TGTGCCAGCAGCTTAGTGGAGAGGCAGTTCTTC. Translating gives CASSLVERQFF.